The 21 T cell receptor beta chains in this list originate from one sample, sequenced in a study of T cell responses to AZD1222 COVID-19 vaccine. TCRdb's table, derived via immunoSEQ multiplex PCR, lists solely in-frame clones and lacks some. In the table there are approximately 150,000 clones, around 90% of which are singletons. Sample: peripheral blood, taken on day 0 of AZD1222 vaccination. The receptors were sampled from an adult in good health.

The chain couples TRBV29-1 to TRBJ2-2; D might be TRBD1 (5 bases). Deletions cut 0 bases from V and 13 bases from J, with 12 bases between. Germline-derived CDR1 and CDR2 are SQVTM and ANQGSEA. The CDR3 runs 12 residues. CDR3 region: CSVEESAGRLFF. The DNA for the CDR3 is TGCAGCGTTGAAGAATCTGCAGGGCGGCTGTTTTTT.

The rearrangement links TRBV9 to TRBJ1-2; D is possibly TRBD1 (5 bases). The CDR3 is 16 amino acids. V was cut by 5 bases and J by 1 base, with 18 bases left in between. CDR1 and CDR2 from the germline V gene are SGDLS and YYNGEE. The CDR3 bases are TGTGCCAGCAGGGGGACTCCCGTCCCGGGTAACTATGGCTACACCTTC. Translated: CASRGTPVPGNYGYTF.

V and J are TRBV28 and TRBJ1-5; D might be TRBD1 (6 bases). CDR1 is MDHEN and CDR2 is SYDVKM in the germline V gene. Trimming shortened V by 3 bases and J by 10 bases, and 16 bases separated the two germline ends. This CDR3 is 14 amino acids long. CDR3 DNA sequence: TGTGCCAGCAGTTTGACTTTCGAAGGGGGACCCCAGCATTTT. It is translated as CASSLTFEGGPQHF.

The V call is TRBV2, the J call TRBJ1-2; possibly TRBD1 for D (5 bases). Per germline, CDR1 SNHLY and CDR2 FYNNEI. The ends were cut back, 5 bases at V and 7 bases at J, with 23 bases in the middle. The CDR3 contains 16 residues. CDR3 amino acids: CASSFTRVAGTLGYTF. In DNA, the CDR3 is TGTGCCAGCAGTTTCACCAGGGTGGCAGGGACGCTTGGCTACACCTTC.

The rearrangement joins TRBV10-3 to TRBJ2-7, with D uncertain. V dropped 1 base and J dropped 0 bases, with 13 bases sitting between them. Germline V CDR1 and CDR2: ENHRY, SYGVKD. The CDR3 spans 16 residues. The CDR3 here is CAISEFRQVSSYEQYF. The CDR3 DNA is TGTGCCATCAGTGAGTTTAGGCAGGTCAGCTCCTACGAGCAGTACTTC.

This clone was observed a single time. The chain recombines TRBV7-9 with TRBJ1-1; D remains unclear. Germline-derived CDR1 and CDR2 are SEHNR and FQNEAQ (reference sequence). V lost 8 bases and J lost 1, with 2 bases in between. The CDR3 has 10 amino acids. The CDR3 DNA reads TGTGCCAGCGAGAACACTGAAGCTTTCTTT. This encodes CASENTEAFF.

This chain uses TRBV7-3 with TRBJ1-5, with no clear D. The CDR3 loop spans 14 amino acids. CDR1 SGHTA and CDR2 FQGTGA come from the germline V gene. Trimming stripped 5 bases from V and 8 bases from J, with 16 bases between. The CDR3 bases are TGTGCCAGCAGCCGCCTTGCTAAGGTAAAGCCCCAGCATTTT. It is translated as CASSRLAKVKPQHF.

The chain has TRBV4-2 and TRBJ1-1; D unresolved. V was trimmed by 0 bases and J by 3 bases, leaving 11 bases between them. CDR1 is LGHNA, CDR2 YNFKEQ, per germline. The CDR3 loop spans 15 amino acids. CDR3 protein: CASSQERGPYTEAFF. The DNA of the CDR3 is TGTGCCAGCAGCCAAGAGAGAGGGCCTTACACTGAAGCTTTCTTT.

CDR3 DNA: TGTGCCATCAGAGAGACAGGGCTTATAGATAGGGGCTACACCTTC. It translates to CAIRETGLIDRGYTF. This chain links TRBV10-3 with TRBJ1-2; 7 bases fit TRBD1. This CDR3 has 15 residues. The V segment lost 6 bases and the J segment 8 bases; nucleotides outside the gene matches: 15. CDR1 and CDR2 from the germline V gene are ENHRY and SYGVKD.

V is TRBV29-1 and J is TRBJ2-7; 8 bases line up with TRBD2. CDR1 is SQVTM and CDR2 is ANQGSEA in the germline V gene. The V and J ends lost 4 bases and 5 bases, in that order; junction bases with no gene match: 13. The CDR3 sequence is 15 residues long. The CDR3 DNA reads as TGCAGCGTTGCATTAAGGGGCGATAGCGGGGACGAGCAGTACTTC. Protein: CSVALRGDSGDEQYF.

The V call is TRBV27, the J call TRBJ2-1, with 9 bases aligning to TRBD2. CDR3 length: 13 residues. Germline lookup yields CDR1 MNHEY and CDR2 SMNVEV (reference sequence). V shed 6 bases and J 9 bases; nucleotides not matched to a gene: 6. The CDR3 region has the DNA TGTGCCAGCAGAATAGCGGGAGTACGTGAGCAGTTCTTC. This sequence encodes CASRIAGVREQFF.

The CDR3 region has the DNA TGTGCCAGCAGGGATACTAGCGGGACGATCTACGAGCAGTACTTC. Its translation: CASRDTSGTIYEQYF. The chain is built from TRBV6-4 and TRBJ2-7, with 10 nucleotides matching TRBD2. Germline V gene lookup returns CDR1 MRHNA and CDR2 SNTAGT. CDR3 size: 15 residues. V dropped 6 bases and J dropped 3; count of bases not matched to a gene: 8.

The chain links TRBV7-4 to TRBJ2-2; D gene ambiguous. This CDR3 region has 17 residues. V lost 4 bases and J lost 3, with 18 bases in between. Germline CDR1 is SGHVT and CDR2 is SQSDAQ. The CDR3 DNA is TGTGCCAGCAGCTCCTCCGACGTGTCGTCGGACACCGGGGAGCTGTTTTTT. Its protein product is CASSSSDVSSDTGELFF.

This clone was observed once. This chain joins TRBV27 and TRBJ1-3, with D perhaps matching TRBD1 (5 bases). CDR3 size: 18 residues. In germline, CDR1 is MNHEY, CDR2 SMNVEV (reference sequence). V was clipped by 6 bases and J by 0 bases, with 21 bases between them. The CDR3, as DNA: TGTGCCAGCAGATCCTACCGGGACGTTAACTCCTCTGGAAACACCATATATTTT. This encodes CASRSYRDVNSSGNTIYF.

The CDR3 DNA reads TGTGCCAGCAGCTTAGAGACAGGGGGCGATGGCTACACCTTC. This encodes CASSLETGGDGYTF. The rearrangement joins TRBV7-9 to TRBJ1-2; 10 bases agree with TRBD1. Losses at the gene ends were 1 base for V and 6 bases for J; bases not matched to a gene: 2. The CDR3 runs to 14 residues. CDR1 SEHNR and CDR2 FQNEAQ come from the germline V gene (reference sequence). The full variable domain, rest sourced from reference TRBV7-9 and TRBJ1-2, is DTGVSQNPRHKITKRGQNVTFRCDPISEHNRLYWYRQTLGQGPEFLTYFQNEAQLEKSRLLSDRFSAERPKGSFSTLEIQRTEQGDSAMYLCASSLETGGDGYTFGSGTRLTVV.

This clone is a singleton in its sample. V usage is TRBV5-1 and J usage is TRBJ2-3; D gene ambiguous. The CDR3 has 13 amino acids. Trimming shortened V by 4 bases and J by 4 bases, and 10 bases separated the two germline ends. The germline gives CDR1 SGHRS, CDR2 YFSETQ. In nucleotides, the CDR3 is TGCGCCAGCAGCCCCACACCGCCAGATACGCAGTATTTT. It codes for CASSPTPPDTQYF. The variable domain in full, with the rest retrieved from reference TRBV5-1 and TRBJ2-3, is KAGVTQTPRYLIKTRGQQVTLSCSPISGHRSVSWYQQTPGQGLQFLFEYFSETQRNKGNFPGRFSGRQFSNSRSEMNVSTLELGDSALYLCASSPTPPDTQYFGPGTRLTVL.

CDR3 amino acids: CASSFTVRIDSGNTIYF. The CDR3 DNA sequence: TGTGCCAGTAGTTTCACGGTGCGGATCGACTCTGGAAACACCATATATTTT. The chain recombines TRBV19 with TRBJ1-3; no clear D gene. The length of the CDR3 is 17 residues. The V and J ends lost 5 bases and 0 bases respectively, with 17 bases between them. Germline CDR1 reads LNHDA; CDR2 reads SQIVND (reference sequence).

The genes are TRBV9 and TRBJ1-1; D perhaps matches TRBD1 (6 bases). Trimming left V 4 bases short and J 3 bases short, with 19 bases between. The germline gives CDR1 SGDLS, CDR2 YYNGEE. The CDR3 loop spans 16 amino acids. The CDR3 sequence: CASSSRGGGADTEAFF. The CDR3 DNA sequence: TGTGCCAGCAGCTCCCGTGGAGGGGGAGCCGACACTGAAGCTTTCTTT.

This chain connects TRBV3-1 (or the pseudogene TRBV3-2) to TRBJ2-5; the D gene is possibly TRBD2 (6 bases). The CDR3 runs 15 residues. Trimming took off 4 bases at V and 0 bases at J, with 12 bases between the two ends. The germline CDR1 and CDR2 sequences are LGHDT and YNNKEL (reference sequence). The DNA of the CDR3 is TGTGCCAGCAGCCGCCAGCGGGTATACCAAGAGACCCAGTACTTC. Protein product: CASSRQRVYQETQYF.

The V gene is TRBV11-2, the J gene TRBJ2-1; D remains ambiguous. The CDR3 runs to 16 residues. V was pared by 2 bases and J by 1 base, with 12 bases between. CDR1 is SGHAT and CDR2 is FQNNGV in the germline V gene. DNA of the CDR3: TGTGCCAGCAGCTTACGGTATGGCGGTTCCTACAATGAGCAGTTCTTC. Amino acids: CASSLRYGGSYNEQFF.

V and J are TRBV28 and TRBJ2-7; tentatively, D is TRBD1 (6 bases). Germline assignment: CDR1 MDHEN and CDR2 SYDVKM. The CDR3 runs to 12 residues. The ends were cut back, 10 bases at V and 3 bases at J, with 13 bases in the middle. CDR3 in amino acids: CATIRGGYEQYF. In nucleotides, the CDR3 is TGTGCCACTATCAGGGGTGGCTACGAGCAGTACTTC. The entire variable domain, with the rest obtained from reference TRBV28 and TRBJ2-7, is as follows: DVKVTQSSRYLVKRTGEKVFLECVQDMDHENMFWYRQDPGLGLRLIYFSYDVKMKEKGDIPEGYSVSREKKERFSLILESASTNQTSMYLCATIRGGYEQYFGPGTRLTVT.